This T cell receptor beta chain came from a study of blood T cell repertoires in COVID-19. The CDR3 is 15 residues long. Germline CDR1 and CDR2: MNHEY and SMNVEV (reference sequence). With 2 bases removed from V and 1 base from J, the gap between germline ends came to 11 bases. Produced via immunoSEQ multiplex PCR; TCRdb's table is partial and in-frame only. The sample records fewer than 250,000 clones, 86% being singletons. The rearrangement links TRBV27 to TRBJ1-1, with a tentative D call TRBD1 (5 bases). This TCR derives from a woman aged 65 to 85 with acute or convalescent COVID-19. What was sequenced was peripheral blood. In nucleotides, the CDR3 is TGTGCCAGCAGTTTACACGGGACTCCGAACACTGAAGCTTTCTTT. Its protein product is CASSLHGTPNTEAFF.